The 22 T cell receptor beta chains in this list originate from one sample, sequenced in a study of early T cells in non-severe SARS-CoV-2 infection. Each CDR3 protein gets one entry after TCRdb re-called the 5' RACE reads with MiXCR. The data show 32,000 or so distinct CDR3 sequences, 5% seen once. Sample: whole blood. The origin of the receptors is an adult who was a healthcare worker with PCR-confirmed SARS-CoV-2 infection or an uninfected control (not recorded which).

This clonotype was picked up many times. The CDR3 DNA follows: TGTGCCAGCAAGACCGCGAACACCGGGGAGCTGTTTTTT. This translates into CASKTANTGELFF. J is TRBJ2-2 and V is TRBV28, with D uncertain. Trimming took 7 bases from V and 0 from J, leaving 6 bases between them. Germline lookup yields CDR1 MDHEN and CDR2 SYDVKM. The CDR3 has 13 amino acids.

A few counts support this clonotype. The chain has TRBV7-3 and TRBJ2-1; D not resolved. Germline V gives CDR1 SGHTA, CDR2 FQGTGA. This CDR3 contains 14 residues. V was pared by 1 base and J by 4 bases, with 8 bases between. The CDR3 here is CASSLSTDYNEQFF. CDR3 bases: TGTGCCAGCAGCTTAAGCACTGATTACAATGAGCAGTTCTTC.

For the CDR3, the DNA is TGTGCCAGCAGTTTAAGTCAGGGACCCACCGGGGAGCTGTTTTTT. Its translation is CASSLSQGPTGELFF. V and J are TRBV28 and TRBJ2-2; D tentatively fits TRBD1 or TRBD2 (5 bases each). The CDR3 sequence is 15 residues long. CDR1 and CDR2 from the germline V gene are MDHEN and SYDVKM. The V gene lost 2 bases and the J gene lost 4 bases, with 11 bases spanning the gap.

The chain has TRBV2 and TRBJ1-3; tentative D call: TRBD1 (5 bases). The CDR3 has 15 amino acids. The V gene lost 3 bases and the J gene lost 0 bases, with 9 bases spanning the gap. From germline, CDR1 is SNHLY and CDR2 FYNNEI. CDR3 amino acids: CASSDLTASGNTIYF. CDR3 coding DNA: TGTGCCAGCAGTGACCTGACAGCCTCTGGAAACACCATATATTTT.

This clonotype was picked up many times. The chain employs TRBV12-3 or TRBV12-4 and TRBJ1-6; D is unclear. V was cut by 6 bases and J by 5 bases, with 11 bases left in between. The CDR3 consists of 14 residues. The DNA for the CDR3 is TGTGCCAGCAGCTCCTACGCGGATAATTCACCCCTCCACTTT. This codes for CASSSYADNSPLHF.

This clonotype was seen repeatedly, ten times or more. The chain joins TRBV5-1 to TRBJ2-1; 8 bases align to TRBD1. There are 15 residues in the CDR3. The J segment lost 5 bases and the V segment lost 4 bases, leaving 8 bases of the junction unmatched. Germline V lookup: CDR1 SGHRS, CDR2 YFSETQ. CDR3 sequence: CASSPRDRINNEQFF. CDR3 nucleotides: TGCGCCAGCAGCCCACGGGACAGGATAAACAATGAGCAGTTCTTC.

This clonotype is medium-sized by share. V gene TRBV12-3 or TRBV12-4 combines with J gene TRBJ1-1; the match to TRBD1 covers 10 bases. The CDR3 is 14 amino acids. The ends lost 3 bases at V and 4 bases at J; junction bases unmatched: 2. CDR3 sequence (DNA): TGTGCCAGCAGTTTTTGGACAGGGGGCACTGAAGCTTTCTTT. Its translation: CASSFWTGGTEAFF.

The chain couples TRBV29-1 to TRBJ2-3, with no clear D. This CDR3 comprises 12 residues. Germline CDR1 is SQVTM and CDR2 is ANQGSEA. V lost 4 bases and J 2 bases, leaving 7 bases between the germline ends. The CDR3 spells CSVGLATDTQYF. The DNA of the CDR3 is TGCAGCGTTGGGTTAGCCACAGATACGCAGTATTTT.

The chain combines TRBV28 with TRBJ1-4, with D tentatively TRBD1 (5 bases). Deletions cut 5 bases from V and 4 bases from J, with 14 bases between. Germline CDR1 MDHEN, CDR2 SYDVKM. CDR3 length equals 15 residues. As DNA, the CDR3 is TGTGCCAGCAGTCCACCGGGACCAATTAATGAAAAACTGTTTTTT. It codes for CASSPPGPINEKLFF.

Worth noting for this clonotype: This could be a read error, since a much larger clone is one nucleotide away. CDR3 DNA sequence: TGTGCCAGCAGTTTGCGACGGGGCACCTATGGCTACACCTTC. Its protein product is CASSLRRGTYGYTF. This chain connects TRBV6-6 to TRBJ1-2; maybe TRBD1 (5 bases). V lost 4 bases and J lost 4, with 13 bases in between. This CDR3 is 14 amino acids long. The germline V gene encodes CDR1 MNHNY and CDR2 SVGAGI (reference sequence).

The chain combines TRBV11-1 with TRBJ2-7; D may match TRBD1 or TRBD2 (5 bases each). CDR3 length equals 13 residues. Germline V gene sequence: CDR1 SGHAT, CDR2 FQDESV (reference sequence). The V end was cut by 6 bases, the J end by 6 bases, with 15 bases between. The CDR3 region is CASSPRGSIEQYF. CDR3 DNA: TGTGCCAGCAGTCCGAGGGGTTCGATCGAGCAGTACTTC. The full variable domain, its missing parts supplied by reference TRBV11-1 and TRBJ2-7, is EAEVAQSPRYKITEKSQAVAFWCDPISGHATLYWYRQILGQGPELLVQFQDESVVDDSQLPKDRFSAERLKGVDSTLKIQPAELGDSAMYLCASSPRGSIEQYFGPGTRLTVT.

This clonotype came up many times. The chain employs TRBV4-1 and TRBJ2-2, with D possibly TRBD1 on 6 matching bases. Trimming cost V 4 bases and J 7 bases, with 16 bases left between them. CDR1 and CDR2 from the germline V gene are MGHRA and YSYEKL. CDR3 size: 15 residues. CDR3 sequence reads: CASSLLQGNGGELFF. The CDR3 nucleotides are TGCGCCAGCAGCCTACTACAGGGTAATGGCGGGGAGCTGTTTTTT.

The sample holds a few counts of this clonotype. V usage is TRBV7-9 and J usage is TRBJ2-3; D unresolved. This CDR3 contains 15 residues. Germline CDR1 SEHNR, CDR2 FQNEAQ (reference sequence). V was pared by 0 bases and J by 3 bases, with 10 bases between. The CDR3 DNA reads TGTGCCAGCAGCTTAGCCAACAGCTTAACAGATACGCAGTATTTT. As protein: CASSLANSLTDTQYF.

This clonotype was seen repeatedly, ten times or more. J is TRBJ1-4 and V is TRBV5-1; a possible D gene is TRBD1 (5 bases). This CDR3 has 14 residues. Trimming shortened V by 2 bases and J by 5 bases, and 10 bases separated the two germline ends. CDR1 and CDR2 (germline): SGHRS, YFSETQ. The CDR3 DNA reads as TGCGCCAGCAGCTTCGACAGCCTAAATGAAAAACTGTTTTTT. Protein: CASSFDSLNEKLFF.

The table lists this clonotype with many counts. The CDR3 region is CSARLLATDTQYF. The CDR3, as DNA: TGCAGTGCTAGGTTACTAGCCACAGATACGCAGTATTTT. V usage is TRBV20-1 and J usage is TRBJ2-3; TRBD2 might be the D (6 bases). The CDR3 extends over 13 amino acids. Germline assignment: CDR1 DFQATT and CDR2 SNEGSKA (reference sequence). Trimming shortened V by 3 bases and J by 2 bases, and 9 bases separated the two germline ends.

This clonotype has a count of ten or more. This chain uses TRBV12-3 or TRBV12-4 with TRBJ1-2; D not certain. Trimming removed 7 bases from V and 5 bases from J, with 14 bases in between. The CDR3 is 13 amino acids. CDR3: CASTRMGLYGYTF. CDR3 nucleotides: TGTGCCAGCACCCGTATGGGGTTATATGGCTACACCTTC.

This clonotype has only a few counts. V usage is TRBV7-2 and J usage is TRBJ1-3; no clear D gene. The CDR3 spans 15 residues. V dropped 3 bases and J dropped 0 bases, with 9 bases sitting between them. Germline V gives CDR1 SGHTA, CDR2 FQGNSA. This CDR3 is CASSFRTSSGNTIYF. In nucleotides, the CDR3 is TGTGCCAGCAGCTTTAGGACGAGCTCTGGAAACACCATATATTTT.

This clonotype was recorded many times. The genes are TRBV5-1 and TRBJ2-5; D tentatively reads TRBD1 or TRBD2 (5 bases each). Trimming shortened V by 3 bases and J by 2 bases, and 11 bases separated the two germline ends. The germline V gene encodes CDR1 SGHRS and CDR2 YFSETQ. There are 14 residues in the CDR3. CDR3: CASSSGPAQETQYF. Written as DNA, the CDR3 is TGCGCCAGCAGCTCGGGACCTGCTCAAGAGACCCAGTACTTC.

The chain joins TRBV7-9 to TRBJ2-1; a weak D match, TRBD1 (5 bases). The CDR3 runs 15 residues. Looked up from germline, CDR1 is SEHNR and CDR2 is FQNEAQ (reference sequence). With 3 bases removed from V and 7 bases from J, the gap between germline ends came to 16 bases. CDR3 sequence (DNA): TGTGCCAGCAGCTTTGGGGCAAGCGATCTAAATGAGCAGTTCTTC. Residues: CASSFGASDLNEQFF.

This clonotype was seen a handful of times. This chain connects TRBV20-1 to TRBJ2-7, with D uncertain. Trimming shortened V by 6 bases and J by 4 bases, and 13 bases separated the two germline ends. The CDR3 has 12 amino acids. Germline V gene lookup returns CDR1 DFQATT and CDR2 SNEGSKA (reference sequence). The CDR3 sequence: CSATPSGYEQYF. CDR3 nucleotide sequence: TGCAGTGCCACGCCCTCCGGATACGAGCAGTACTTC.

In its sample, this clonotype was seen many times. This rearrangement joins TRBV5-6 to TRBJ2-7; possible D gene TRBD1, 5 bases. Germline loops: CDR1 SGHDT, CDR2 YYEEEE. The CDR3 covers 16 residues. The V end was cut by 3 bases, the J end by 0 bases, with 16 bases between. This CDR3 reads CASSSARQGYSYEQYF. The CDR3 DNA reads as TGTGCCAGCAGCTCTGCCAGGCAGGGATACTCCTACGAGCAGTACTTC.

This clonotype was picked up many times. CDR3 in DNA: TGCAGTGCTACTCAAAGTTCAAATGAGCAGTTCTTC. This sequence encodes CSATQSSNEQFF. The chain uses TRBV20-1 and TRBJ2-1; D is unclear. V lost 4 bases and J 7 bases, leaving 11 bases between the germline ends. The germline V gene has CDR1 DFQATT and CDR2 SNEGSKA (reference sequence). This CDR3 comprises 12 residues.